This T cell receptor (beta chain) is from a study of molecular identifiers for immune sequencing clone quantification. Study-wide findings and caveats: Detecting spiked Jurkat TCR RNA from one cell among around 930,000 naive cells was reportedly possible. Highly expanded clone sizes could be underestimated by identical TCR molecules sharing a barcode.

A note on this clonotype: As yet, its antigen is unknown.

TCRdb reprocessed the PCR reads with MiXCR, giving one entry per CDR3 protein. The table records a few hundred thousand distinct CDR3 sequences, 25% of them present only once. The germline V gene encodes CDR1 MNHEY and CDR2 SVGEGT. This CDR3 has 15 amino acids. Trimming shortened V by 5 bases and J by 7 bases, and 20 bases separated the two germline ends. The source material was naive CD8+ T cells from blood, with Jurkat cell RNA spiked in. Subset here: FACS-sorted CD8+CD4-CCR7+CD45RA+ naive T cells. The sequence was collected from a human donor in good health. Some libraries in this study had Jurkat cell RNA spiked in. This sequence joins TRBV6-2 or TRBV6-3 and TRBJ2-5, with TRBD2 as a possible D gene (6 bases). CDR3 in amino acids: CASSTTGTAFGTQYF. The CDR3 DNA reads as TGTGCCAGCAGTACTACCGGGACTGCCTTCGGGACCCAGTACTTC.